Sequencing of this TCR beta chain was carried out in a study of T cell responses to AZD1222 COVID-19 vaccine. Whole-study findings and limits: In all cases, repertoires were sampled only after the peak T cell response. In a largely white British group with more females than males, clonal diversity was possibly underestimated. The reported proportion of spike-specific TCRs targeting unmutated variant regions was nearly half.

CDR1 and CDR2 (germline): LNHDA, SQIVND (reference sequence). The ends lost 5 bases at V and 10 bases at J; junction bases unmatched: 8. CDR3 size: 14 residues. Comments on this clone: Its antigen is not identified.

Sequencing was performed with immunoSEQ multiplex PCR; in TCRdb, only in-frame clones are kept and a portion is missing. Here the sample spans 140,000 to 150,000 clones, more than 75% being singletons. The source material was peripheral blood, sampled on day 0 of AZD1222 vaccination. This chain uses TRBV19 with TRBJ2-1; 10 nucleotides match TRBD1. The sequence was obtained from an adult in good health. Here the CDR3 DNA reads TGTGCCAGTAGTCTCGGACAGGGGGTGGGGGAGCAGTTCTTC. It yields the protein CASSLGQGVGEQFF.